The entry below gives a single T cell receptor (beta chain) sequence along with its context. Source study methods: Estimation of nucleated cell counts relied on the amplification of reference gene primers. Libraries were prepared by immunoSEQ multiplex PCR; TCRdb keeps only in-frame clonotypes and omits some of them. The DNA was the basis for D and trimming; V, J and clone size are from that table. The data hold about 29,000 clones, with 84% observed a single time. This entry comes from a study of blood T cell repertoires in COVID-19. Study information: Acute and convalescent COVID-19 samples came from the United States, Italy and Spain. Sources were T cells, B-cell-depleted T cells, or PBMCs; the material itself was cDNA or gDNA.

Germline loops: CDR1 MGHRA, CDR2 YSYEKL. Trimming removed 0 bases at V and 5 bases at J, with 7 bases between. The CDR3 loop spans 13 amino acids. This receptor was taken from an elderly man with active COVID-19. The sequencing input was peripheral blood. The chain carries TRBV4-1 and TRBJ1-1; D not certain. The CDR3 DNA reads TGCGCCAGCAGCCAAGATCAGATAACTGAAGCTTTCTTT. This gives the protein CASSQDQITEAFF.